A selection of T cell receptor beta chains follows, all from one sample in a study of shared T cell receptors in the human thymus. TCRdb's copy holds only in-frame clones and misses some; the assay was immunoSEQ multiplex PCR. The data contain approximately 730,000 clones, approximately 83% of them seen just once; the ten biggest clones take up roughly 0.01%. The sample was also reused in another study, on human thymus T cells.

The specimen sequenced was thymocytes. These receptor sequences come from a girl less than two years old with a congenital heart defect. CDR3s include the opening cysteine and the closing phenylalanine or tryptophan. A D gene is named only where the DNA matches it firmly. Clone size is stated in some rows and not others, as once, few, many or a class when expanded.

d_call clone_size j_call v_call cdr3_aa cdr3_nt
- once TRBJ1-1 TRBV5-1 CASSPTGSSTEAFF TGCGCCAGCAGCCCCACAGGGTCCAGCACTGAAGCTTTCTTT
TRBD1 - TRBJ2-3 TRBV5-6 CANSLTGGSTDTQYF TGTGCCAACAGCTTGACAGGGGGAAGCACAGATACGCAGTATTTT
- - TRBJ2-6 TRBV5-4 CASNLTGSGANVLTF TGTGCCAGCAACCTTACAGGGTCTGGGGCCAACGTCCTGACTTTC
TRBD1 once TRBJ1-1 TRBV14 CASSQGDRQGDTEAFF TGTGCCAGCAGCCAGGGGGATAGACAGGGAGATACTGAAGCTTTCTTT
- - TRBJ1-2 TRBV27 CASSPRHRTNYGYTF TGTGCCAGCAGCCCCAGACACAGAACTAACTATGGCTACACCTTC
TRBD2 - TRBJ2-5 TRBV28 CASSLGLAGVMATQYF TGTGCCAGCAGTTTAGGACTAGCGGGGGTAATGGCGACCCAGTACTTC
- once TRBJ1-1 TRBV7-9 CASSLQGGYNTEAFF TGTGCCAGCAGCTTGCAGGGTGGTTACAACACTGAAGCTTTCTTT
TRBD1 - TRBJ1-1 TRBV6-1 CASSEGWGQSFMNTEAFF TGTGCCAGCAGTGAAGGATGGGGACAGTCTTTTATGAACACTGAAGCTTTCTTT
- - TRBJ1-3 TRBV6-1 CGGGGSSGNTIYF TGTGGGGGCGGGGGATCGTCTGGAAACACCATATATTTT
TRBD2 - TRBJ2-1 TRBV7-6 CASSLVTSESASNEQFF TGTGCCAGCAGCTTAGTCACTAGCGAATCTGCTAGCAATGAGCAGTTCTTC
TRBD2 once TRBJ2-5 TRBV5-1 CASSLRTSGGYQETQYF TGCGCCAGCAGCTTGAGGACTAGCGGGGGTTACCAAGAGACCCAGTACTTC
- - TRBJ2-1 TRBV7-2 CASSFSGGRGSSYNEQFF TGTGCCAGCAGCTTCTCCGGGGGGCGGGGGAGCTCCTACAATGAGCAGTTCTTC
- - TRBJ2-7 TRBV27 CASSLSRSNEQYF TGTGCCAGCAGTCTCTCCCGGTCCAACGAGCAGTACTTC
TRBD1 - TRBJ1-3 TRBV5-1 CASSLRDREINTIYF TGCGCCAGCAGCTTAAGGGACAGAGAGATCAACACCATATATTTT
- - TRBJ2-1 TRBV7-6 CASSPSLTSPYNEQFF TGTGCCAGCAGCCCTAGTCTGACTAGTCCCTACAATGAGCAGTTCTTC
TRBD1 - TRBJ1-1 TRBV28 CASSYQGANKNTEAFF TGTGCCAGCAGTTACCAGGGGGCGAATAAGAACACTGAAGCTTTCTTT
- - TRBJ1-5 TRBV27 CASSSGGVGDNQPQHF TGTGCCAGCAGTTCAGGAGGCGTCGGGGACAATCAGCCCCAGCATTTT
- - TRBJ1-2 TRBV19 CASSPGASSYTF TGTGCCAGTAGTCCGGGTGCCTCGAGCTACACCTTC